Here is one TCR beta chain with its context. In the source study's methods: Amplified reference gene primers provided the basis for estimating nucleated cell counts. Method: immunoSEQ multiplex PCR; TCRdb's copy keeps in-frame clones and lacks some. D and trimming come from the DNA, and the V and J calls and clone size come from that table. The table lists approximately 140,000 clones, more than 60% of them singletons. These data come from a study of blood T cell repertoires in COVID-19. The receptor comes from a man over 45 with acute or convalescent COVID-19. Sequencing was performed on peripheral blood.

The CDR3 sequence: CASSQGPPSGLETQYF. The CDR3 bases are TGTGCCAGCAGCCAAGGCCCCCCTAGCGGGCTGGAGACCCAGTACTTC. The chain couples TRBV3-1 (or the pseudogene TRBV3-2) to TRBJ2-5, with TRBD2 matching over 8 bases. Germline CDR1 is LGHDT and CDR2 is YNNKEL (reference sequence). This CDR3 has 16 amino acids. V was clipped by 1 base and J by 5 bases; unmatched bases: 9.